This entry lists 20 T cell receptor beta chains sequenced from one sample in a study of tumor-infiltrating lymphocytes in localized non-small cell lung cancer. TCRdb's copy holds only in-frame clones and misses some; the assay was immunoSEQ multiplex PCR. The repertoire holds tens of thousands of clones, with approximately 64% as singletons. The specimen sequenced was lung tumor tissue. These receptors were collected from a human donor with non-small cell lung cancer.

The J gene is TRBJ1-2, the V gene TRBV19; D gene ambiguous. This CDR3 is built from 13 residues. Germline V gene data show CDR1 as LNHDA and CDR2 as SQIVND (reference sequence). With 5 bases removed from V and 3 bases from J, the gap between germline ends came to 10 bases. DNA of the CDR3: TGTGCCAGTAGTCAAGGCAGCCACTATGGCTACACCTTC. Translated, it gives CASSQGSHYGYTF.

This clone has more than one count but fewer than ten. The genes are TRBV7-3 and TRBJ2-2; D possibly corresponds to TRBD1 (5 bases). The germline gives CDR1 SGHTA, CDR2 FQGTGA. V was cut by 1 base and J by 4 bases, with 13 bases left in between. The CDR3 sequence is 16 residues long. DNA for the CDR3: TGTGCCAGCAGCTTAAGGGGCTCGGTGGGCACCGGGGAGCTGTTTTTT. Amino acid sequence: CASSLRGSVGTGELFF.

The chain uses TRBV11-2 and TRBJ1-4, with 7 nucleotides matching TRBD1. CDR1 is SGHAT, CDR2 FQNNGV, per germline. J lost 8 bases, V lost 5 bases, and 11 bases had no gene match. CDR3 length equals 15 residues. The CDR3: CASSPRGGPGEKLFF. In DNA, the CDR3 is TGTGCCAGCAGCCCTCGAGGGGGCCCGGGAGAAAAACTGTTTTTT.

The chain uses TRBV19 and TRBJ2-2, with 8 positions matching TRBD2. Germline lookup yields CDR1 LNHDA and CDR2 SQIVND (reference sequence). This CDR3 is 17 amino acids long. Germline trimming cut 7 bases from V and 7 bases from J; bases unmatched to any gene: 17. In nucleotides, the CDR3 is TGTGCCAGTACCATCCCTTCCCGGGGGGGGATCGGCGGGGAGCTGTTTTTT. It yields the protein CASTIPSRGGIGGELFF.

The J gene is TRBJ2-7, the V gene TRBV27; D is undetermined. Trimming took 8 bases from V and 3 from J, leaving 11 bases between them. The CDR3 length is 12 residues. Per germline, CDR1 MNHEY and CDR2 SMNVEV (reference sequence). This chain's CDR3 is CASSQAGYEQYF. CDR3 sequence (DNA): TGTGCCAGCTCCCAGGCCGGCTACGAGCAGTACTTC.

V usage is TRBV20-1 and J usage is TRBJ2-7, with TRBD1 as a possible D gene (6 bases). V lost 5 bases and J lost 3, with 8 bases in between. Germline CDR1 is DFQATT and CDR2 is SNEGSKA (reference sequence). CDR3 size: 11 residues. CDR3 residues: CSALDSYEQYF. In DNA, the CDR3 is TGCAGTGCTTTGGACAGCTACGAGCAGTACTTC.

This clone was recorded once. CDR3 bases: TGCAGCGTGGGACCAGGGGCAGCTTTCTTT. The encoded protein is CSVGPGAAFF. This sequence joins TRBV29-1 and TRBJ1-1; a weak D match, TRBD1 (6 bases). Deletions cut 6 bases from V and 10 bases from J, with 12 bases between. Germline CDR1 is SQVTM and CDR2 is ANQGSEA. The CDR3 is 10 residues long.

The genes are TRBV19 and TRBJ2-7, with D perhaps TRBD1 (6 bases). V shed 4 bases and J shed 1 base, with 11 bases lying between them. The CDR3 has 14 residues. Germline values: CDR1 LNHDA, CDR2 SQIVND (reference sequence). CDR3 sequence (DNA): TGTGCCAGTAGTAAGGGACAAACGTCCTACGAGCAGTACTTC. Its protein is CASSKGQTSYEQYF.

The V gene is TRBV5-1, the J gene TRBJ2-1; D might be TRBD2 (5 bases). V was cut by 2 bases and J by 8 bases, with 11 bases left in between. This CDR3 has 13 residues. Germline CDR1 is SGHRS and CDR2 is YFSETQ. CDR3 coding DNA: TGCGCCAGCAGCTTCCCCCACGGGGATGAGCAGTTCTTC. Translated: CASSFPHGDEQFF.

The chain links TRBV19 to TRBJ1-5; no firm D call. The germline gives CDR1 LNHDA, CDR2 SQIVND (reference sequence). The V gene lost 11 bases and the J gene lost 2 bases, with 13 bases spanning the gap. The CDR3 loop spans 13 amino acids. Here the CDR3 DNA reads TGTGCCCGGCGGTGGACCCGCAATCAGCCCCAGCATTTT. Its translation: CARRWTRNQPQHF.

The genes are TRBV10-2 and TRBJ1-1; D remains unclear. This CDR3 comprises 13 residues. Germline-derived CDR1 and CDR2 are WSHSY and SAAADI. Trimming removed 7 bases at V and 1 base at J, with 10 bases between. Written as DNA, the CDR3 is TGCGCCAGCACCCCAGAACCGAACACTGAAGCTTTCTTT. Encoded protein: CASTPEPNTEAFF.

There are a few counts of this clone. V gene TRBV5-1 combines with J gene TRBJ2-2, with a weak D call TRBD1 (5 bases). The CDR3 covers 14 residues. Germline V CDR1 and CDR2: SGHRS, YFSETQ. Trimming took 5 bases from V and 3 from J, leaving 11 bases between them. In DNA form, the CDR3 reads TGCGCCAGCAGGCCCAGGGCGTACACCGGGGAGCTGTTTTTT. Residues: CASRPRAYTGELFF.

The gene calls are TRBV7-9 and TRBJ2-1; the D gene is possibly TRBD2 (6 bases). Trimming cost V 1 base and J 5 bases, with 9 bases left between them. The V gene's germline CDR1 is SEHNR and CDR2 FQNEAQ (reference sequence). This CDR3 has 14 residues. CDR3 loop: CASSLERRDNEQFF. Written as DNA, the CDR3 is TGTGCCAGCAGCTTAGAAAGGAGGGACAATGAGCAGTTCTTC. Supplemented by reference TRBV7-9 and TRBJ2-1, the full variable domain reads DTGVSQNPRHKITKRGQNVTFRCDPISEHNRLYWYRQTLGQGPEFLTYFQNEAQLEKSRLLSDRFSAERPKGSFSTLEIQRTEQGDSAMYLCASSLERRDNEQFFGPGTRLTVL.

The CDR3 DNA reads as TGTGCCAGCAGTGACCGTAACTATGGCTACACCTTC. This translates into CASSDRNYGYTF. The J gene is TRBJ1-2, the V gene TRBV2; no firm D call. Trimming pared 3 bases from V and 1 base from J, leaving 3 bases between. From germline, CDR1 is SNHLY and CDR2 FYNNEI. This CDR3 contains 12 residues. Filled out from reference TRBV2 and TRBJ1-2, the complete variable domain reads EPEVTQTPSHQVTQMGQEVILRCVPISNHLYFYWYRQILGQKVEFLVSFYNNEISEKSEIFDDQFSVERPDGSNFTLKIRSTKLEDSAMYFCASSDRNYGYTFGSGTRLTVV.

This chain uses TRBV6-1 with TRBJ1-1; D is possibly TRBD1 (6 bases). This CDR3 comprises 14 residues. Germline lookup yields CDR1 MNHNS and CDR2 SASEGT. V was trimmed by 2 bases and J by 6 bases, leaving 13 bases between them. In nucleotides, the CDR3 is TGTGCCAGCAGTGAATTTGGGGGGCTCGCTGAAGCTTTCTTT. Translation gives CASSEFGGLAEAFF.

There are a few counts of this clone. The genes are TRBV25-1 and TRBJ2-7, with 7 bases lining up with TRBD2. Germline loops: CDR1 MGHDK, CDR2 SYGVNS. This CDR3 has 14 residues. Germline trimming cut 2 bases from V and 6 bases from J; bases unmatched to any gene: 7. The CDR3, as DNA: TGTGCCAGCAGTGAAAAGGGACTAAGAACCGAGCAGTACTTC. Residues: CASSEKGLRTEQYF.

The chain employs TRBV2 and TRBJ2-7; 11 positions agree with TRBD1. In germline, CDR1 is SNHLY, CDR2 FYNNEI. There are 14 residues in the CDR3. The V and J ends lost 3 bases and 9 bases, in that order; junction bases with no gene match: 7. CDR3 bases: TGTGCCAGCAGTGATAGGACAGGGGGCGCGTGGCAGTACTTC. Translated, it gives CASSDRTGGAWQYF.

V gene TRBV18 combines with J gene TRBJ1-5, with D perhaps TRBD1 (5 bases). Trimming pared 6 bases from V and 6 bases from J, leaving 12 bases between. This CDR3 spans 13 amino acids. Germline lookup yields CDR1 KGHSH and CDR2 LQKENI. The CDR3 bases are TGTGCCAGCTCCTTAGGGAGGGGTCAGCCCCAGCATTTT. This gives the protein CASSLGRGQPQHF.

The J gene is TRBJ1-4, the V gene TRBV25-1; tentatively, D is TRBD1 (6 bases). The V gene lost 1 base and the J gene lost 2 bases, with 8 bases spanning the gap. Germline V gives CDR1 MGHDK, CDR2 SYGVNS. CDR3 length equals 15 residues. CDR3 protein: CASSEWQGTNEKLFF. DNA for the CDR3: TGTGCCAGCAGTGAATGGCAGGGGACTAATGAAAAACTGTTTTTT.

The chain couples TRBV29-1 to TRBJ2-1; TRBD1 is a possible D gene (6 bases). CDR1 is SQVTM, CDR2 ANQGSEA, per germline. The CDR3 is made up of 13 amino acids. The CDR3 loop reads CSTTGRAGNEQFF. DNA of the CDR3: TGCAGTACCACAGGGAGAGCAGGCAATGAGCAGTTCTTC.